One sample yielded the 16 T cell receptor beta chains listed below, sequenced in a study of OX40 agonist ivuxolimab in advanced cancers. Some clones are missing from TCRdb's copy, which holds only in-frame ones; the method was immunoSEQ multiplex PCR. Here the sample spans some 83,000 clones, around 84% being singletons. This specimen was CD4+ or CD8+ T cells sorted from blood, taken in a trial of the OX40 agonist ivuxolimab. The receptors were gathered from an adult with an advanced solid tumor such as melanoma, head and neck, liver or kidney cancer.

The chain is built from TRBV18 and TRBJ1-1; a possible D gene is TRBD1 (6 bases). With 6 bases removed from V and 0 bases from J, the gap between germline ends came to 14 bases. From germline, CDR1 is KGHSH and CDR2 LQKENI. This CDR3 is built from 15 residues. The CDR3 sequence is CASSRGQSLNTEAFF. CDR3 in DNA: TGTGCCAGCTCCCGCGGACAGAGTCTGAACACTGAAGCTTTCTTT.

The CDR3 DNA reads TGTGCCTGGAGTGGACGCGGGTTCGACAATGAGCAGTTCTTC. This sequence encodes CAWSGRGFDNEQFF. The V call is TRBV30, the J call TRBJ2-1; possibly TRBD2 for D (5 bases). There are 14 residues in the CDR3. V was cut by 1 base and J by 5 bases, with 12 bases left in between. Germline V CDR1 and CDR2: GTSNPN, SVGIG (reference sequence).

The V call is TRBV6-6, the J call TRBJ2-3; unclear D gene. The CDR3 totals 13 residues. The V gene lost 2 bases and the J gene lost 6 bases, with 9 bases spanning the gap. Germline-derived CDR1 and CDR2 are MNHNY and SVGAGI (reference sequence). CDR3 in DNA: TGTGCCAGCAGTTACGACATGGAGGATACGCAGTATTTT. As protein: CASSYDMEDTQYF.

This chain's CDR3 is CASSHIQRVRNEKLFF. The CDR3 nucleotides are TGCGCCAGCAGCCATATCCAACGGGTCCGGAATGAAAAACTGTTTTTT. The V and J genes are TRBV4-1 and TRBJ1-4, with D unresolved. This CDR3 region has 16 residues. V dropped 3 bases and J dropped 5 bases, with 16 bases sitting between them. Germline CDR1 MGHRA, CDR2 YSYEKL.

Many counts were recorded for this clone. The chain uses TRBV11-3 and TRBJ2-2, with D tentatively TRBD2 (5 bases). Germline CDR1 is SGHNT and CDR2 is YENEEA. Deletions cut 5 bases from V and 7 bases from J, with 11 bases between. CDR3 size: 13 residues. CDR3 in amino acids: CASSRRDVGELFF. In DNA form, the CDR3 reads TGTGCCAGCAGCCGCCGGGATGTCGGGGAGCTGTTTTTT.

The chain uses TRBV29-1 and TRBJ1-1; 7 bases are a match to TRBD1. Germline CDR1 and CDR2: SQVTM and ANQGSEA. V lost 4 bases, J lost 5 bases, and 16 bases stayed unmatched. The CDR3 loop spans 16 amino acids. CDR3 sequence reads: CSVGGAHRGRKTEAFF. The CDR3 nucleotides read TGCAGCGTTGGGGGAGCTCACAGGGGCCGGAAAACTGAAGCTTTCTTT.

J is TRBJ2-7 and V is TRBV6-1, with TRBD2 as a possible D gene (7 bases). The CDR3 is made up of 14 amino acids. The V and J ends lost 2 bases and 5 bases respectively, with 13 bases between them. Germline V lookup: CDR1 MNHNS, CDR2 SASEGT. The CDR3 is CASSEWGGRDEQYF. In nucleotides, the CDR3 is TGTGCCAGCAGTGAATGGGGGGGCCGGGACGAGCAGTACTTC.

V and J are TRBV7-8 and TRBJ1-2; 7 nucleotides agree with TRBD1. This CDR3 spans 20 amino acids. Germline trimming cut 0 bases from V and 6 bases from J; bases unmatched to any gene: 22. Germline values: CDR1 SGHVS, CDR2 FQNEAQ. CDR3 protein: CASSLAAIRTGSRSWHGYTF. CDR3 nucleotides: TGTGCCAGCAGCTTAGCGGCAATCCGGACAGGATCCCGATCTTGGCATGGCTACACCTTC.

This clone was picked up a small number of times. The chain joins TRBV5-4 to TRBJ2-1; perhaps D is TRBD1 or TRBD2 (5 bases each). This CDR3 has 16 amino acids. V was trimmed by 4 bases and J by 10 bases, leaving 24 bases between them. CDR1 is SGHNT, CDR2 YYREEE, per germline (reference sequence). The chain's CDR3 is CASSRPGTNSKGEQFF. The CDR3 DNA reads TGTGCCAGCAGCCGACCCGGGACCAACTCCAAAGGCGAGCAGTTCTTC.

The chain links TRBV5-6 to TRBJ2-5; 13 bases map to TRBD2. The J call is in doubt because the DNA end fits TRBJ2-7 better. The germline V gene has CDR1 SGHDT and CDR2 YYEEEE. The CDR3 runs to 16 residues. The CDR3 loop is CASSSPGLAGAYEQYF. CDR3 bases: TGTGCCAGCAGCTCACCAGGACTAGCGGGGGCCTACGAGCAGTACTTC.

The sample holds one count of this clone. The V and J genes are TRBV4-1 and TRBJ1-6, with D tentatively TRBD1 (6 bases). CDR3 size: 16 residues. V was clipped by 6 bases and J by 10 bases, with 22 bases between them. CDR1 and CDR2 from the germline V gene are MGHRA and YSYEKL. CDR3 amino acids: CASRLSIQGSGSPLHF. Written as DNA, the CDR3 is TGCGCCAGCAGGCTAAGTATACAGGGTAGCGGATCACCCCTCCACTTT.

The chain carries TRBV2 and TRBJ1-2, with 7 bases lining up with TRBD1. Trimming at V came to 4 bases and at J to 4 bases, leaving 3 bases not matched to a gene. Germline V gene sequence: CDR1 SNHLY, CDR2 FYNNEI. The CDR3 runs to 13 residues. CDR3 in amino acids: CASSVRDSYGYTF. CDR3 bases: TGTGCCAGCAGTGTCCGGGACAGCTATGGCTACACCTTC.

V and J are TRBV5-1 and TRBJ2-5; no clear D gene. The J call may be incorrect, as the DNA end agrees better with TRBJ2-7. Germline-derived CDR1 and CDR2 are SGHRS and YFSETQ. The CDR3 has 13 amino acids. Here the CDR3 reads CASSLLQSDEQYF. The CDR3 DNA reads TGCGCCAGCAGCTTGTTGCAGTCCGACGAGCAGTACTTC.

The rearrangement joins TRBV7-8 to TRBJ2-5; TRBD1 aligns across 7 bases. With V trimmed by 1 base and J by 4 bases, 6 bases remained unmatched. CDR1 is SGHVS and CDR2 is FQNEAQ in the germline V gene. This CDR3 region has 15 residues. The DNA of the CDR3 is TGTGCCAGCAGCTTAGGGAGGACAGGTACAGAGACCCAGTACTTC. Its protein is CASSLGRTGTETQYF.

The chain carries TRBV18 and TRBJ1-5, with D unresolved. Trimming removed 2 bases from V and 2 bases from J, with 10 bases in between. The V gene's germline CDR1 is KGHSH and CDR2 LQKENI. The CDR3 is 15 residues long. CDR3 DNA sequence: TGTGCCAGCTCACCAGAAGGCCGAGGCAATCAGCCCCAGCATTTT. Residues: CASSPEGRGNQPQHF.

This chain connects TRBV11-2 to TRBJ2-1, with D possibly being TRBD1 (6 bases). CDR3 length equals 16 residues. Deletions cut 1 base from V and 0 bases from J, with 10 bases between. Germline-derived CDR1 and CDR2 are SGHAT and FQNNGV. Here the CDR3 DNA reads TGTGCCAGCAGCTTAGTGAGGGGGAGCTCCTACAATGAGCAGTTCTTC. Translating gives CASSLVRGSSYNEQFF.